This is a list of T cell receptor beta chains from one sample in a study of blood T cell repertoires in COVID-19. Here immunoSEQ multiplex PCR was the method, and the copy in TCRdb shows in-frame clones only, minus some. The repertoire includes hundreds of thousands of clones, approximately 86% of them detected once, and about 1.5% sits in the top ten. Sequencing was carried out using PBMCs or T cells enriched from blood (not recorded which). All receptors derive from a woman aged 45 to 65 who had recovered from COVID-19. CDR3s include the opening cysteine and the closing phenylalanine or tryptophan. The D gene is left open where the match is weak. For some rows the clone size is stated as once, few or many, or as a class when expanded; others skip it.

j_call	clone_size	d_call	v_call	cdr3_aa	cdr3_nt
TRBJ2-3	.	.	TRBV20-1	CSATYTDTQYF	TGCAGTGCTACCTACACAGATACGCAGTATTTT
TRBJ2-1	.	.	TRBV5-6	CASSLDRHSSYNEQFF	TGTGCCAGCAGCTTGGACCGACATAGCTCCTACAATGAGCAGTTCTTC
TRBJ2-7	.	.	TRBV28	CASSLAGLGAYEQYF	TGTGCCAGCAGTTTAGCAGGGTTAGGGGCCTACGAGCAGTACTTC
TRBJ1-2	.	.	TRBV3-1/TRBV3-2	CASSPAGGNGYTF	TGTGCCAGCAGCCCCGCGGGGGGCAATGGCTACACCTTC
TRBJ2-2	.	TRBD1	TRBV7-8	CASSYRGQNTGELFF	TGTGCCAGCAGCTACAGGGGGCAGAACACCGGGGAGCTGTTTTTT
TRBJ1-2	few	.	TRBV2	CASSAQSYGYTF	TGTGCCAGCAGTGCACAGAGCTATGGCTACACCTTC
TRBJ2-7	.	.	TRBV28	CASSLGPWTAYEQYF	TGTGCCAGCAGTTTAGGACCCTGGACAGCCTACGAGCAGTACTTC
TRBJ1-2	.	TRBD1	TRBV5-1	CASSNSGTGNNYGYTF	TGCGCCAGCAGCAACTCCGGGACAGGGAACAACTATGGCTACACCTTC
TRBJ2-3	.	.	TRBV11-2	CASSLGVQDTQYF	TGTGCCAGCAGCTTAGGTGTACAAGATACGCAGTATTTT
TRBJ2-7	.	TRBD2	TRBV11-1	CASSFGTSGTYEQYF	TGTGCCAGCAGCTTTGGGACTAGCGGGACCTACGAGCAGTACTTC
TRBJ1-1	.	.	TRBV18	CASSPRGGALGTEAFF	TGTGCCAGCTCACCACGGGGGGGGGCACTGGGCACTGAAGCTTTCTTT
TRBJ2-2	.	.	TRBV11-2	CASSLVRYTGELFF	TGTGCCAGCAGCTTAGTCAGATACACCGGGGAGCTGTTTTTT
TRBJ2-2	once	TRBD2	TRBV7-6	CASSLLAGGPGELFF	TGTGCCAGCAGCTTACTAGCGGGAGGTCCCGGGGAGCTGTTTTTT
TRBJ1-4	.	TRBD1	TRBV7-6	CASSSTGEDEKLFF	TGTGCCAGCAGCTCGACAGGGGAGGACGAAAAACTGTTTTTT
TRBJ2-1	.	.	TRBV4-2	CASSQVANEQFF	TGTGCCAGCAGCCAAGTGGCCAATGAGCAGTTCTTC
TRBJ1-1	.	TRBD1	TRBV30	CAWSEGATTEAFF	TGTGCCTGGAGTGAGGGGGCCACCACTGAAGCTTTCTTT
TRBJ1-5	.	TRBD1	TRBV2	CASSVDRGGFSNQPQHF	TGTGCCAGCAGCGTCGACAGGGGGGGGTTTAGCAATCAGCCCCAGCATTTT
TRBJ1-2	.	.	TRBV21-1	CASSRRGRPPNYGYTF	TGTGCCAGCAGTCGTAGGGGGCGCCCCCCGAACTATGGCTACACCTTC
TRBJ1-2	once	.	TRBV27	CASRRSGYGYTF	TGTGCCAGCAGGCGCAGCGGCTATGGCTACACCTTC
TRBJ1-6	many	.	TRBV9	CASSEGAYNSPLHF	TGTGCCAGCAGCGAGGGGGCCTATAATTCACCCCTCCACTTT
TRBJ2-7	.	TRBD2	TRBV5-1	CASSLFGGRGVEQYF	TGCGCCAGCAGCTTGTTTGGCGGGAGGGGTGTAGAGCAGTACTTC
TRBJ1-2	.	.	TRBV11-2	CASSLVAGEGYTF	TGTGCCAGCAGCTTAGTGGCGGGAGAGGGCTACACCTTC
TRBJ2-3	.	TRBD2	TRBV18	CASSPPPSSGIYTQYF	TGTGCCAGCTCACCACCACCCTCTAGCGGGATTTATACGCAGTATTTT
TRBJ1-1	few	.	TRBV3-1/TRBV3-2	CASSPGGSGVTEAFF	TGTGCCAGCAGCCCAGGAGGCTCAGGGGTCACTGAAGCTTTCTTT
TRBJ1-2	few	.	TRBV28	CASSLKPGDGYTF	TGTGCCAGCAGTTTAAAACCCGGAGATGGCTACACCTTC
TRBJ2-1	.	.	TRBV6-5	CASSRNNEQFF	TGTGCCAGCAGTCGTAACAATGAGCAGTTCTTC
TRBJ1-1	.	TRBD1	TRBV6-2/TRBV6-3	CASSSDRGPYEAFF	TGTGCCAGCAGTTCCGACAGGGGGCCCTATGAAGCTTTCTTT
TRBJ2-5	.	TRBD2	TRBV3-1/TRBV3-2	CASSQEGLAGGGHGRETQYF	TGTGCCAGCAGCCAAGAGGGACTAGCGGGAGGGGGTCACGGACGAGAGACCCAGTACTTC
TRBJ2-1	.	TRBD2	TRBV7-2	CASSLQKPPGLDSEQFF	TGTGCCAGCAGCTTACAGAAGCCGCCGGGACTAGACAGTGAGCAGTTCTTC
TRBJ2-3	.	.	TRBV11-2	CASSLGLASLSTDTQYF	TGTGCCAGCAGCTTAGGTCTAGCTAGTTTAAGCACAGATACGCAGTATTTT
TRBJ2-4	.	TRBD2	TRBV7-8	CASSSLGREGSNIQYF	TGTGCCAGCAGCTCCTTGGGGCGGGAGGGGTCAAACATTCAGTACTTC
TRBJ2-2	.	.	TRBV7-9	CASSGLTGELFF	TGTGCCAGCAGCGGACTAACCGGGGAGCTGTTTTTT
TRBJ1-5	.	.	TRBV4-1	CASSQHRADGNQPQHF	TGCGCCAGCAGCCAACACAGGGCTGACGGCAATCAGCCCCAGCATTTT
TRBJ2-1	.	.	TRBV5-1	CASSSSGEQFF	TGCGCCAGCAGCTCGTCAGGTGAGCAGTTCTTC
TRBJ2-7	once	TRBD2	TRBV28	CASSYRTSGSVSLGEQYF	TGTGCCAGCAGTTACAGGACTAGCGGGAGTGTATCTTTAGGCGAGCAGTACTTC
TRBJ2-2	.	TRBD2	TRBV7-9	CASSFFLLAGPGELFF	TGTGCCAGCAGCTTTTTTTTACTAGCGGGACCCGGGGAGCTGTTTTTT
TRBJ2-7	few	.	TRBV5-8	CASSFGDSEQYF	TGTGCCAGCAGCTTCGGAGATTCCGAGCAGTACTTC
TRBJ1-1	.	TRBD1	TRBV5-6	CASSIGQGVTEAFF	TGTGCCAGCAGCATTGGACAGGGAGTTACTGAAGCTTTCTTT
TRBJ2-1	once	TRBD2	TRBV7-6	CASSLVGGSGYNEQFF	TGTGCCAGCAGCTTAGTTGGCGGGAGCGGGTACAATGAGCAGTTCTTC
TRBJ2-2	.	TRBD1	TRBV7-2	CASSLQGTGELFF	TGTGCCAGCAGCCTACAGGGGACCGGGGAGCTGTTTTTT
TRBJ2-4	.	.	TRBV15	CATSRGQQAKNIQYF	TGTGCCACCAGCAGAGGACAGCAAGCCAAAAACATTCAGTACTTC
TRBJ2-7	few	TRBD1	TRBV19	CASSTGQGGYEQYF	TGTGCCAGTAGTACGGGACAGGGAGGATACGAGCAGTACTTC
TRBJ1-4	.	TRBD1	TRBV6-2/TRBV6-3	CASSYYQGARYEKLFF	TGTGCCAGCAGTTACTACCAGGGGGCGCGGTATGAAAAACTGTTTTTT
TRBJ2-1	.	TRBD2	TRBV7-9	CASSSPGVGTSGRNEQFF	TGTGCCAGCAGCTCCCCCGGAGTAGGGACTAGCGGGAGAAATGAGCAGTTCTTC
TRBJ2-1	once	TRBD1	TRBV24-1	CATSDAGTGGINEQFF	TGTGCCACCAGTGACGCCGGGACAGGGGGTATCAATGAGCAGTTCTTC
TRBJ2-7	.	.	TRBV21-1	CASSKANSGRGEKLPSYEQYF	TGTGCCAGCAGCAAAGCGAATAGCGGGAGGGGTGAGAAACTTCCTTCGTACGAGCAGTACTTC
TRBJ2-3	.	TRBD2	TRBV7-9	CASKRGRWAGVTDTQYF	TGTGCCAGCAAACGCGGGAGATGGGCGGGTGTCACAGATACGCAGTATTTT
TRBJ2-7	.	.	TRBV28	CASRDAGLASHEQYF	TGTGCCAGCAGAGACGCGGGACTCGCTTCCCACGAGCAGTACTTC
TRBJ2-3	.	.	TRBV6-2/TRBV6-3	CASSYRMAVSTDTQYF	TGTGCCAGCAGTTATAGGATGGCGGTGAGCACAGATACGCAGTATTTT
TRBJ1-1	once	.	TRBV29-1	CSVLGEGTEAFF	TGCAGCGTTCTCGGGGAGGGCACTGAAGCTTTCTTT
TRBJ1-5	.	.	TRBV6-5	CASGRPGGQPQHF	TGTGCCAGCGGACGTCCTGGGGGCCAGCCCCAGCATTTT